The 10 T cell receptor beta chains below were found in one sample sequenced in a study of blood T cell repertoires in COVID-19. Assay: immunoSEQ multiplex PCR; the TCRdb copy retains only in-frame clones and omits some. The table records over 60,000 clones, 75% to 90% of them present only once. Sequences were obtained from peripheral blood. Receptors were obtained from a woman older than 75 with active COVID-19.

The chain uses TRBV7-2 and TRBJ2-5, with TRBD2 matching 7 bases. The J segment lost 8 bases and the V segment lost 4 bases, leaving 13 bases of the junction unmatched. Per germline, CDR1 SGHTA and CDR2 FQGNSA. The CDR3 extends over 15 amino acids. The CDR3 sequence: CASSSSGAPRETQYF. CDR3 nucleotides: TGTGCCAGCAGCTCAAGCGGGGCGCCAAGAGAAACCCAGTACTTC.

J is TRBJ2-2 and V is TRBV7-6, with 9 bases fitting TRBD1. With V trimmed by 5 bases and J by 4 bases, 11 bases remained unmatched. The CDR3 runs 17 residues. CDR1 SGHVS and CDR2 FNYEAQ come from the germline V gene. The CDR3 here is CASSRTAGQGGTGELFF. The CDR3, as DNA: TGTGCCAGCAGCCGGACCGCGGGACAGGGTGGCACCGGGGAGCTGTTTTTT.

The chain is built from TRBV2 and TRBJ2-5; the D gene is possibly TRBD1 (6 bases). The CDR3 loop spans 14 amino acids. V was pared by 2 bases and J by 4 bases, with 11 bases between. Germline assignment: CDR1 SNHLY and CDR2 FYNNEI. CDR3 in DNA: TGTGCCAGCAGTGAAAACAGGGCGTCAGAGACCCAGTACTTC. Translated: CASSENRASETQYF.

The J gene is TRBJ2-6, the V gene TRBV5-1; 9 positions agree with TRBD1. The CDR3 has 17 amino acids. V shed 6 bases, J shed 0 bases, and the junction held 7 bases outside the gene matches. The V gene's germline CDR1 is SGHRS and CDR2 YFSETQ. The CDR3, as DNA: TGCGCCAGCAACCCACAGGGGGCCCTCTCTGGGGCCAACGTCCTGACTTTC. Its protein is CASNPQGALSGANVLTF.

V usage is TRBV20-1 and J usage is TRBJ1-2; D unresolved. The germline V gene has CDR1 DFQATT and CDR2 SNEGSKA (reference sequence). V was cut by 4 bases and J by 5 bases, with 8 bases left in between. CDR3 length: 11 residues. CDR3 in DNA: TGCAGTGCTATGCGTTCTTATGGCTACACCTTC. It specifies CSAMRSYGYTF.

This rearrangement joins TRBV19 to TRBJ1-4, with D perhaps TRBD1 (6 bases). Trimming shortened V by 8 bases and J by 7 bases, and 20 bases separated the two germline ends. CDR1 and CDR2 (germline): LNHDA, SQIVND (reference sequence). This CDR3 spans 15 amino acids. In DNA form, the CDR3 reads TGTGCCAGTGGGGCTGTGAGGACAGTGGTTGAAAAACTGTTTTTT. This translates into CASGAVRTVVEKLFF. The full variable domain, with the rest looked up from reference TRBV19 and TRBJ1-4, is DGGITQSPKYLFRKEGQNVTLSCEQNLNHDAMYWYRQDPGQGLRLIYYSQIVNDFQKGDIAEGYSVSREKKESFPLTVTSAQKNPTAFYLCASGAVRTVVEKLFFGSGTQLSVL.

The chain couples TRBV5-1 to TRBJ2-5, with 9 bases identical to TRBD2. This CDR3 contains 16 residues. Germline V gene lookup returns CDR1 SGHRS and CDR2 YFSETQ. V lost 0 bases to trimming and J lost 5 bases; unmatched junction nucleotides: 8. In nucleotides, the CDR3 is TGCGCCAGCAGCTTGGGCCTAGCGGGAAGAGAGGAGACCCAGTACTTC. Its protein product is CASSLGLAGREETQYF.

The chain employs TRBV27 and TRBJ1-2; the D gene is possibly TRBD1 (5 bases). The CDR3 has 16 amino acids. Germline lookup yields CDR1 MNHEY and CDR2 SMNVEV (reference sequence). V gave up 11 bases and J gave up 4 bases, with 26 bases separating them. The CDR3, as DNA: TGTGCCCGCCCCTTGTCGCGGGGGACTCTCTCCTATGGCTACACCTTC. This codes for CARPLSRGTLSYGYTF.

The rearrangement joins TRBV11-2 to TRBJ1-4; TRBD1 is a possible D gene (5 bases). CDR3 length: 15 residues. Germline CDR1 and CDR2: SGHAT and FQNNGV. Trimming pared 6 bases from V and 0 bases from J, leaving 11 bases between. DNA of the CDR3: TGTGCCAGCAGTTTGACAGCTGCAACTAATGAAAAACTGTTTTTT. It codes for CASSLTAATNEKLFF.

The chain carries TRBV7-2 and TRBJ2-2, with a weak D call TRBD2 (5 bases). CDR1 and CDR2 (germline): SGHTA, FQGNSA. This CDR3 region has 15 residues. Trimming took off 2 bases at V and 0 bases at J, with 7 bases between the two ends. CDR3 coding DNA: TGTGCCAGCAGCTTACGGGGTCCGAACACCGGGGAGCTGTTTTTT. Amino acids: CASSLRGPNTGELFF. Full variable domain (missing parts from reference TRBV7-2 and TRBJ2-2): GAGVSQSPSNKVTEKGKDVELRCDPISGHTALYWYRQSLGQGLEFLIYFQGNSAPDKSGLPSDRFSAERTGGSVSTLTIQRTQQEDSAVYLCASSLRGPNTGELFFGEGSRLTVL.